The clone carrying this TCR beta chain is labeled as medium-sized. Antigen unknown. From approximately 430 ng of RNA, a library with molecular barcoded alpha/delta and beta/gamma adaptors was made. TCRdb re-called the reads through MiXCR, storing one row per CDR3 protein. The sample has fewer than 7,000 distinct CDR3 sequences, 21% seen once. The data stem from a study of read filtering for tumor transcriptome and immune sequencing. Study context: Transcriptome libraries were built from DNase-treated RNA.

CDR1 is MNHEY, CDR2 SVGAGI, per germline. V shed 6 bases and J shed 1 base, with 3 bases lying between them. The CDR3 has 12 residues. General study results and limits: Correlation between methods rose after single-read clonotypes were removed.

Sequencing was carried out using a population of CD138-negative cells sorted from bone marrow. V gene TRBV6-5 combines with J gene TRBJ2-2; D gene ambiguous. This TCR came from a donor aged 40 or older with multiple myeloma. CDR3 bases: TGTGCCAGCAGGGGGAACACCGGGGAGCTGTTTTTT. Translating gives CASRGNTGELFF.